The table lists the clone carrying this T cell receptor beta chain with a few counts. J was trimmed by 12 bases and V by 4 bases; bases with no gene match: 7. Germline V gene lookup returns CDR1 MNHEY and CDR2 SMNVEV (reference sequence). The CDR3 has 13 residues. The TCR beta repertoire was assessed by survey-level immunoSEQ sequencing. Method: immunoSEQ multiplex PCR; TCRdb's copy keeps in-frame clones and lacks some. The sample lists approximately 50,000 clones, approximately 93% seen once, with 9.5% to 12% in the top ten. The rearrangement joins TRBV27 to TRBJ2-7, with 12 bases matching TRBD2. The TCR comes from a man aged 40-55 years with rheumatoid arthritis. The sample was PBMCs. CDR3 residues: CASSSRTSGALYF. The CDR3 DNA reads TGTGCCAGCAGTTCCCGGACTAGCGGGGCTCTGTACTTC.